The next 5 T cell receptor beta chains were all read from a single sample in a study of beta chain features in type 1 diabetes (dated by TCRdb to about 2018). The research as a whole found: In all four CD4+ subsets, TCRB CDR3 length was moderately but significantly shorter in type 1 diabetes patients.

Their antigens remain unidentified. Receptors were amplified or captured by the immunoSEQ multiplex PCR assay. The entire isolated RNA was reverse transcribed using the High Capacity cDNA Reverse Transcription Kit, and thus expressed TCRB transcripts were sequenced. The table comes from immuneACCESS by way of TCRdb, which keeps in-frame sequences with V and J called. Part of the clones is missing from these tables; in studies checked, under half for an unresolved V gene and the rest for unknown reasons. This sample lists 300,000 to 400,000 clones; about 13% were detected once. Jointly, the top ten make up roughly 0.016% of the sample. The sample consisted of naive CD4+ T cells from blood. The cell subset or site tag for this specimen amounts to: true naive CD4+ T cells. These receptors all stem from a woman aged 18-29 years with type 1 diabetes.

The CDR3 loop reads CASSPLEGHTEAFF. The CDR3 nucleotides are TGTGCCAGCTCACCCTTAGAGGGTCACACTGAAGCTTTCTTT. The chain links TRBV18 to TRBJ1-1; no definite D call. The germline gives CDR1 KGHSH, CDR2 LQKENI. This CDR3 has 14 amino acids. The V gene lost 3 bases and the J gene lost 3 bases, with 11 bases spanning the gap.

As for this clone: Other DNA sequences within the sample encode an identical CDR3. The V call is TRBV18, the J call TRBJ1-5; no clear D gene. The CDR3 covers 14 residues. V lost 3 bases to trimming and J lost 2 bases, with 8 bases between them. CDR1 and CDR2 from the germline V gene are KGHSH and LQKENI. In DNA, the CDR3 is TGTGCCAGCTCACCTGGGAGAGGCAATCAGCCCCAGCATTTT. This encodes CASSPGRGNQPQHF.

This clone appeared a few times. The chain carries TRBV5-1 and TRBJ2-2, with 10 bases identical to TRBD2. This CDR3 contains 14 residues. Trimming took 5 bases from V and 7 from J; bases not matched to a gene: 5. The germline CDR1 and CDR2 sequences are SGHRS and YFSETQ. The CDR3 DNA sequence: TGCGCCAGCAGAAGCGGGAGGGCCGACGGGGAGCTGTTTTTT. It translates to CASRSGRADGELFF.

This clone was recorded a few times. The chain uses TRBV7-2 and TRBJ1-1; the match to TRBD1 covers 8 bases. J lost 5 bases, V lost 5 bases, and 10 bases had no gene match. The germline CDR1 and CDR2 sequences are SGHTA and FQGNSA. CDR3 length: 15 amino acids. The DNA of the CDR3 is TGTGCCAGCAGCCTTCCGACAGGGGTAAAAACTGAAGCTTTCTTT. Protein sequence: CASSLPTGVKTEAFF.

This clone was counted between two and nine times. The V gene is TRBV7-8, the J gene TRBJ2-7, with 9 bases fitting TRBD1. Germline CDR1 and CDR2: SGHVS and FQNEAQ. The CDR3 is 17 amino acids. Trimming removed 5 bases from V and 3 bases from J; junction bases left unmatched: 14. Here the CDR3 DNA reads TGTGCCAGCAGCCGAACCACAGGGGGCACTTGGGGCTACGAGCAGTACTTC. It yields the protein CASSRTTGGTWGYEQYF.